The 4 T cell receptor beta chains reported below all come from one sample, sequenced in a study of cytomegalovirus exposure and HLA in healthy donors (dated by TCRdb to the late 2010s). Receptors were amplified or captured by the immunoSEQ multiplex PCR assay. For the multiplex PCR, a mixture combining 60 forward primers for TCR Vbeta segments and 13 reverse primers for TCR Jbeta segments was used. As stored in TCRdb, this immuneACCESS dataset retains in-frame rearrangements with V and J assigned. A fraction of the clones does not appear; measured against another copy, unresolved V genes explain less than half of the discrepancy, and the remainder lacks a known reason. This sample is represented by approximately 150,000 clones; roughly 76% of them were singletons. Roughly 5.2% of the sample belongs to the ten largest clones. The material sequenced was PBMCs. The origin of the receptors is a woman aged 18-30 years in good health and CMV-seropositive.

The chain is built from TRBV2 and TRBJ1-1; 10 positions agree with TRBD1. The CDR3 has 17 amino acids. Trimming at V came to 4 bases and at J to 0 bases, leaving 8 bases not matched to a gene. CDR1 is SNHLY, CDR2 FYNNEI, per germline. CDR3 DNA: TGTGCCAGCAGTGCGCGGGACAGGGGAAACATGAACACTGAAGCTTTCTTT. Encoded protein: CASSARDRGNMNTEAFF.

The chain joins TRBV7-6 to TRBJ1-2; D is possibly TRBD1 (6 bases). The CDR3 is made up of 18 amino acids. The germline V and J ends were trimmed by 0 bases and 3 bases, with 20 bases remaining between them. Germline CDR1 and CDR2: SGHVS and FNYEAQ. CDR3 DNA sequence: TGTGCCAGCAGCTTAGCGGGGGGGCGCGTAGCCTTTGACTATGGCTACACCTTC. Its translation: CASSLAGGRVAFDYGYTF.

The chain couples TRBV11-3 to TRBJ2-1; unclear D gene. The germline V gene encodes CDR1 SGHNT and CDR2 YENEEA. V lost 11 bases and J lost 7, with 3 bases in between. CDR3 length: 8 amino acids. CDR3 nucleotides: TGTGCCCGGAATGAGCAGTTCTTC. This translates into CARNEQFF.

V is TRBV9 and J is TRBJ1-6, with a tentative D call TRBD1 (6 bases). Per germline, CDR1 SGDLS and CDR2 YYNGEE. The V end was cut by 0 bases, the J end by 7 bases, with 14 bases between. The CDR3 covers 16 residues. CDR3 sequence: CASSVGGRTDNSPLHF. Written as DNA, the CDR3 is TGTGCCAGCAGCGTAGGGGGTCGGACAGACAATTCACCCCTCCACTTT.